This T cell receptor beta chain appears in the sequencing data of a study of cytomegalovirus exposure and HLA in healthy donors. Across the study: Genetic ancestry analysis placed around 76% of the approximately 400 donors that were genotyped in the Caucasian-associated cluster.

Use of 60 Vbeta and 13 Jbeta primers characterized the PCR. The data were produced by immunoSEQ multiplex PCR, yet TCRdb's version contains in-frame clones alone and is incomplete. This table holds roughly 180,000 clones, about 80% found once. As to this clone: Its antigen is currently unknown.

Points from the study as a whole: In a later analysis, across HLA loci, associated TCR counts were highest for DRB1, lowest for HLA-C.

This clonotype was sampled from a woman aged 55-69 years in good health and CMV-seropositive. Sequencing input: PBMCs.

The CDR3 loop is CASSPVYGVDSTEAFF. Written as DNA, the CDR3 is TGTGCCAGCTCACCGGTTTACGGGGTGGACAGCACTGAAGCTTTCTTT. The rearrangement uses TRBV18 and TRBJ1-1; maybe TRBD1 (6 bases). Trimming pared 3 bases from V and 4 bases from J, leaving 18 bases between. Germline CDR1 KGHSH, CDR2 LQKENI. The CDR3 length is 16 residues.